One sample yielded the 26 T cell receptor beta chains listed below, sequenced in a study of T-cell memory formation after mild COVID-19. MiXCR, applied by TCRdb to the 5' RACE reads, yields one record per CDR3 protein. The sample lists about 400,000 distinct CDR3 sequences; more than 15% were seen once. Input material: PBMCs or a T cell subset sorted from them (not recorded which). These receptors all stem from a man younger than 35 who had mild COVID-19 (a few samples of this study predate the infection). Cell type and time point are not known.

This clonotype was seen more than once but under ten times. CDR3 DNA: TGTGCCAGCTCACCACCGTTACGAGATACGCAGTATTTT. Translated: CASSPPLRDTQYF. This chain uses TRBV18 with TRBJ2-3; D unresolved. V lost 0 bases and J 5 bases, leaving 6 bases between the germline ends. Per the germline V gene, CDR1 is KGHSH and CDR2 is LQKENI. The CDR3 is 13 residues long.

This clonotype was counted only a few times. The CDR3 DNA reads as TGTGCCAGCACTACCCACCTAGCGGGGCAAGAGACCCAGTACTTC. The encoded protein is CASTTHLAGQETQYF. The genes are TRBV12-3 or TRBV12-4 and TRBJ2-5; 9 nucleotides align to TRBD2. CDR3 length equals 15 residues. The ends lost 7 bases at V and 2 bases at J; junction bases unmatched: 8.

This clonotype has just a few counts. The chain uses TRBV11-2 and TRBJ1-1; D ambiguous. This CDR3 is 15 amino acids long. Germline assignment: CDR1 SGHAT and CDR2 FQNNGV. V was cut by 3 bases and J by 2 bases, with 13 bases left in between. The CDR3 DNA is TGTGCCAGCAGCTTCCCTTCCCCGGTTAACACTGAAGCTTTCTTT. Translated: CASSFPSPVNTEAFF.

The chain combines TRBV7-2 with TRBJ2-7; TRBD1 matches at 8 bases. V was clipped by 4 bases and J by 3 bases; unmatched bases: 5. This CDR3 spans 14 amino acids. CDR1 is SGHTA and CDR2 is FQGNSA in the germline V gene. The CDR3 spells CASSSVGTGYEQYF. The CDR3 bases are TGTGCCAGCAGCTCCGTAGGGACAGGCTACGAGCAGTACTTC.

V and J are TRBV3-1 and TRBJ1-2; unclear D gene. Germline V gene lookup returns CDR1 LGHDT and CDR2 YNNKEL (reference sequence). V dropped 4 bases and J dropped 4 bases, with 13 bases sitting between them. The CDR3 has 14 amino acids. CDR3 bases: TGTGCCAGCAGCCCGGCGGGTTGGGGCTATGGCTACACCTTC. It translates to CASSPAGWGYGYTF.

In its sample, this clonotype was seen many times. The V and J genes are TRBV5-1 and TRBJ2-1; 7 bases align to TRBD2. In germline, CDR1 is SGHRS, CDR2 YFSETQ. V trimming: 4 bases; J trimming: 4 bases; junction bases outside the gene matches: 8. The CDR3 runs to 15 residues. Here the CDR3 reads CASSQEAGRYNEQFF. CDR3 coding DNA: TGCGCCAGCAGCCAGGAAGCGGGGCGATACAATGAGCAGTTCTTC.

The V and J genes are TRBV9 and TRBJ2-2; 7 bases map to TRBD1. The CDR3 is made up of 14 amino acids. From germline, CDR1 is SGDLS and CDR2 YYNGEE. J lost 5 bases, V lost 3 bases, and 4 bases had no gene match. CDR3 sequence (DNA): TGTGCCAGCAGCGGGGACAGAGGGACCGGGGAGCTGTTTTTT. Protein: CASSGDRGTGELFF.

This sequence joins TRBV12-3 or TRBV12-4 and TRBJ2-7; TRBD1 matches 8 bases. CDR3 length: 15 amino acids. V gave up 5 bases and J gave up 3 bases; unmatched junction bases: 9. The CDR3 loop is CASSPGQGLGYEQYF. CDR3 DNA: TGTGCCAGCAGTCCAGGACAGGGTTTAGGCTACGAGCAGTACTTC.

Only a few counts were recorded for this clonotype. In nucleotides, the CDR3 is TGCGCCAGCCGTTACGCATGGGGTTGGCCTGAAGCTTTCTTT. Translation: CASRYAWGWPEAFF. V and J are TRBV5-1 and TRBJ1-1; unclear D gene. V dropped 7 bases and J dropped 6 bases, with 19 bases sitting between them. This CDR3 is 14 amino acids long. CDR1 is SGHRS, CDR2 YFSETQ, per germline.

This clonotype was observed a handful of times. The chain recombines TRBV20-1 with TRBJ2-7; TRBD1 matches at 9 bases. This CDR3 has 14 amino acids. Germline loops: CDR1 DFQATT, CDR2 SNEGSKA (reference sequence). V dropped 0 bases and J dropped 5; count of bases not matched to a gene: 5. The CDR3 DNA follows: TGCAGTGCTAGAGACCACAGGGGGCGCGACGAGCAGTACTTC. As protein: CSARDHRGRDEQYF.

This clonotype appeared a few times. The chain uses TRBV10-3 and TRBJ2-6; D is undetermined. V was pared by 3 bases and J by 2 bases, with 8 bases between. The CDR3 consists of 15 residues. Germline V gene sequence: CDR1 ENHRY, CDR2 SYGVKD. The CDR3 DNA reads as TGTGCCATCAGTGACCCCGGACCTGGGGCCAACGTCCTGACTTTC. Amino acids: CAISDPGPGANVLTF.

This clonotype was detected a few times. This sequence joins TRBV3-1 and TRBJ2-3; 9 nucleotides match TRBD1. Germline CDR1 reads LGHDT; CDR2 reads YNNKEL (reference sequence). V lost 3 bases to trimming and J lost 4 bases; unmatched junction nucleotides: 14. The CDR3 loop spans 18 amino acids. The CDR3 DNA is TGTGCCAGCAGCCACGGTAGGACAGGGGCATCTTTTTCAGATACGCAGTATTTT. It codes for CASSHGRTGASFSDTQYF.

This chain uses TRBV7-3 with TRBJ2-3, with 8 bases matching TRBD2. The CDR3 extends over 15 amino acids. The germline V gene encodes CDR1 SGHTA and CDR2 FQGTGA. Trimming took 4 bases from V and 2 from J; bases not matched to a gene: 5. The CDR3 reads CASSSRGGATDTQYF. The CDR3 DNA sequence: TGTGCCAGCAGCTCCCGGGGGGGTGCCACAGATACGCAGTATTTT.

This clonotype showed up just a few times. The chain links TRBV24-1 to TRBJ1-1; D perhaps matches TRBD1 (5 bases). Germline V gives CDR1 KGHDR, CDR2 SFDVKD. This CDR3 contains 15 residues. The V end was cut by 7 bases, the J end by 5 bases, with 19 bases between. The CDR3 DNA sequence: TGTGCCACCAGACCGGCAGAGGGGCTGGGGACTGAAGCTTTCTTT. It yields the protein CATRPAEGLGTEAFF.

This clonotype was seen a few times. The chain combines TRBV24-1 with TRBJ1-5; D unclear. There are 14 residues in the CDR3. Trimming removed 9 bases at V and 5 bases at J, with 16 bases between. The germline gives CDR1 KGHDR, CDR2 SFDVKD. The CDR3 DNA is TGTGCCACCGATTGGGAGGGTGAAGATCAGCCCCAGCATTTT. This sequence encodes CATDWEGEDQPQHF.

This clonotype was observed a few times. The rearrangement uses TRBV7-2 and TRBJ2-2; 8 bases line up with TRBD2. V was pared by 7 bases and J by 3 bases, with 10 bases of the junction left unmatched. CDR3 length: 16 amino acids. Germline V gene sequence: CDR1 SGHTA, CDR2 FQGNSA. CDR3 amino acids: CASTGRSGGDTGELFF. CDR3 in DNA: TGTGCCAGCACCGGGAGGAGCGGGGGAGACACCGGGGAGCTGTTTTTT.

In nucleotides, the CDR3 is TGTGCCAGCAGTTACGAGCAGGGCCTAGGGCAGTACTTC. Translating gives CASSYEQGLGQYF. J is TRBJ2-7 and V is TRBV6-5, with D maybe TRBD1 (5 bases). Germline V gene sequence: CDR1 MNHEY, CDR2 SVGAGI. The CDR3 covers 13 residues. With 2 bases removed from V and 9 bases from J, the gap between germline ends came to 14 bases.

This clonotype was found a few times. The V call is TRBV4-1, the J call TRBJ2-3; 7 positions match TRBD2. V trimming: 1 base; J trimming: 5 bases; junction bases outside the gene matches: 6. The CDR3 sequence is 15 residues long. In germline, CDR1 is MGHRA, CDR2 YSYEKL. CDR3 sequence: CASSQGGTIRDTQYF. Here the CDR3 DNA reads TGCGCCAGCAGCCAAGGCGGGACTATAAGAGATACGCAGTATTTT.

This clonotype occurred a few times. The chain recombines TRBV20-1 with TRBJ2-5; no definite D call. CDR1 and CDR2 (germline): DFQATT, SNEGSKA (reference sequence). Trimming pared 3 bases from V and 2 bases from J, leaving 7 bases between. CDR3 length: 12 residues. The CDR3 DNA reads as TGCAGTGCTAGTCCCGAGCAAGAGACCCAGTACTTC. This codes for CSASPEQETQYF.

This clonotype was observed many times. V and J are TRBV7-9 and TRBJ1-5; TRBD1 is a possible D gene (6 bases). Germline V gene sequence: CDR1 SEHNR, CDR2 FQNEAQ (reference sequence). Trimming took 4 bases from V and 4 from J, leaving 23 bases between them. CDR3 size: 18 residues. The CDR3 DNA sequence: TGTGCCAGCAGCTCCGATCCGGGGGCGCTTGGAAGGAATCAGCCCCAGCATTTT. This gives the protein CASSSDPGALGRNQPQHF.

A few counts support this clonotype. The chain links TRBV29-1 to TRBJ1-1; D not resolved. V was pared by 6 bases and J by 0 bases, with 8 bases between. This CDR3 comprises 12 residues. Germline V CDR1 and CDR2: SQVTM, ANQGSEA. CDR3 sequence (DNA): TGCAGCGTGAGTCGAATGAACACTGAAGCTTTCTTT. Translation gives CSVSRMNTEAFF.

The chain employs TRBV4-1 and TRBJ2-3; the D call may be TRBD1 or TRBD2 (5 bases each). The V gene's germline CDR1 is MGHRA and CDR2 YSYEKL. The CDR3 has 15 amino acids. V was cut by 6 bases and J by 3 bases, with 16 bases left in between. As DNA, the CDR3 is TGCGCCAGCAGAATCAGGGACCGGAGGACAGATACGCAGTATTTT. Translation gives CASRIRDRRTDTQYF.

This clonotype has a single count. The chain is built from TRBV7-2 and TRBJ2-2; a possible D gene is TRBD2 (6 bases). The CDR3 runs 15 residues. The germline CDR1 and CDR2 sequences are SGHTA and FQGNSA. Trimming took 1 base from V and 3 from J, leaving 9 bases between them. The CDR3 DNA is TGTGCCAGCAGCTTAGGGGGGGAGGACACCGGGGAGCTGTTTTTT. This sequence encodes CASSLGGEDTGELFF. Based on the CDR3 plus reference TRBV7-2 and TRBJ2-2, the full variable domain is GAGVSQSPSNKVTEKGKDVELRCDPISGHTALYWYRQSLGQGLEFLIYFQGNSAPDKSGLPSDRFSAERTGGSVSTLTIQRTQQEDSAVYLCASSLGGEDTGELFFGEGSRLTVL.

The chain carries TRBV5-1 and TRBJ2-7, with 9 bases fitting TRBD1. The CDR3 consists of 15 residues. Trimming took 6 bases from V and 2 from J; bases not matched to a gene: 9. CDR1 and CDR2 from the germline V gene are SGHRS and YFSETQ. CDR3 sequence (DNA): TGCGCCAGCACTGGCGGGACAGGGATCCCCTACGAGCAGTACTTC. Protein: CASTGGTGIPYEQYF.

This clonotype was picked up a small number of times. A read error may account for a junction end that differs from germline. This rearrangement joins TRBV5-1 to TRBJ1-1, with D tentatively TRBD1 (6 bases). The germline gives CDR1 SGHRS, CDR2 YFSETQ. This CDR3 comprises 14 residues. CDR3 sequence reads: CASSPPGAFLRRVF. In DNA, the CDR3 is TGCGCCAGCAGCCCCCCGGGGGCGTTCCTGCGGCGGGTCTTT.

The V and J genes are TRBV4-2 and TRBJ2-3; 10 nucleotides align to TRBD2. Trimming at V came to 1 base and at J to 4 bases, leaving 8 bases not matched to a gene. This CDR3 has 17 residues. Looked up from germline, CDR1 is LGHNA and CDR2 is YNFKEQ. This chain's CDR3 is CASSQVSSGGAADTQYF. CDR3 DNA sequence: TGTGCCAGCAGCCAAGTCTCGAGCGGGGGGGCGGCAGATACGCAGTATTTT.